What follows are 23 T cell receptor beta chains derived from one specimen sequenced in a study of molecular identifiers for immune sequencing clone quantification. A single record per CDR3 protein comes from TCRdb applying MiXCR to the PCR reads. Of approximately 550,000 distinct CDR3 sequences in the sample, less than 30% are singletons; the top ten hold over 0.6%. Sequenced sample: naive CD8+ T cells from blood, with Jurkat cell RNA spiked in. Subset in this sample: FACS-sorted CD8+CD4-CCR7+CD45RA+ naive T cells. The receptors originated from a human donor in good health. Some libraries in this study had Jurkat cell RNA spiked in.

This clonotype showed up just a few times. V usage is TRBV7-9 and J usage is TRBJ2-7; D remains unclear. The V end was cut by 7 bases, the J end by 6 bases, with 19 bases between. Germline CDR1 SEHNR, CDR2 FQNEAQ (reference sequence). The CDR3 totals 14 residues. The CDR3 sequence is CASMSQGQRVEQYF. CDR3 in DNA: TGTGCCAGCATGAGCCAAGGTCAAAGGGTCGAGCAGTACTTC.

The rearrangement links TRBV4-3 to TRBJ2-7, with a possible D match to TRBD1 (5 bases). Trimming took 0 bases from V and 0 from J, leaving 6 bases between them. Germline CDR1 is LGHNA and CDR2 is YSLEER. The CDR3 is 14 amino acids. The CDR3 nucleotides read TGCGCCAGCAGCCAAGAGGACATCTCCTACGAGCAGTACTTC. Residues: CASSQEDISYEQYF.

In its sample, this clonotype was seen a few times. This chain connects TRBV5-4 to TRBJ2-5, with D perhaps TRBD1 or TRBD2 (5 bases each). The V and J ends lost 2 bases and 4 bases respectively, with 9 bases between them. Germline CDR1 reads SGHNT; CDR2 reads YYREEE (reference sequence). The CDR3 contains 13 residues. CDR3 DNA: TGTGCCAGCAGCTTAGAGGGGCCAGAGACCCAGTACTTC. It specifies CASSLEGPETQYF.

The J gene is TRBJ2-1, the V gene TRBV4-3; D is unresolved. Germline-derived CDR1 and CDR2 are LGHNA and YSLEER. The CDR3 has 16 amino acids. V lost 0 bases and J lost 1, with 10 bases in between. The CDR3 protein is CASSQDRSASYNEQFF. CDR3 bases: TGCGCCAGCAGCCAAGACCGGAGCGCTTCCTACAATGAGCAGTTCTTC.

This sequence joins TRBV6-2 or TRBV6-3 and TRBJ2-7; no reliable D call. The length of the CDR3 is 14 residues. Germline loops: CDR1 MNHEY, CDR2 SVGEGT. Trimming pared 4 bases from V and 4 bases from J, leaving 14 bases between. The CDR3 sequence is CASSFRPESYEQYF. The CDR3 coding sequence is TGTGCCAGCAGTTTCCGCCCCGAAAGTTACGAGCAGTACTTC.

This clonotype was observed many times. The rearrangement uses TRBV4-1 and TRBJ2-1, with D possibly being TRBD2 (7 bases). Germline values: CDR1 MGHRA, CDR2 YSYEKL. The CDR3 loop spans 15 amino acids. Trimming removed 1 base from V and 3 bases from J, with 10 bases in between. The CDR3 protein is CASSQVGGVYNEQFF. The CDR3 region has the DNA TGCGCCAGCAGCCAAGTAGGGGGGGTCTACAATGAGCAGTTCTTC.

This clonotype appeared many times. The rearrangement uses TRBV6-2 or TRBV6-3 and TRBJ1-1; the D gene is possibly TRBD1 (5 bases). This CDR3 has 14 amino acids. The germline CDR1 and CDR2 sequences are MNHEY and SVGEGT. V lost 0 bases and J lost 5, with 10 bases in between. CDR3 sequence (DNA): TGTGCCAGCAGTTACTCGAGTGGGGGAACTGAAGCTTTCTTT. This sequence encodes CASSYSSGGTEAFF.

The V and J genes are TRBV19 and TRBJ2-5, with D perhaps being TRBD1 or TRBD2 (5 bases each). Trimming removed 3 bases from V and 1 base from J, with 9 bases in between. The CDR3 covers 14 residues. Germline CDR1 and CDR2: LNHDA and SQIVND (reference sequence). The CDR3 region has the DNA TGTGCCAGTAGTATTGAGGGGACCCAAGAGACCCAGTACTTC. Protein sequence: CASSIEGTQETQYF.

This clonotype was recorded a few times. The rearrangement uses TRBV28 and TRBJ1-5, with D maybe TRBD1 (5 bases). Germline V gene sequence: CDR1 MDHEN, CDR2 SYDVKM. The CDR3 loop spans 19 amino acids. Trimming removed 6 bases from V and 0 bases from J, with 24 bases in between. The CDR3 loop reads CASSIGFRASPYSNQPQHF. DNA for the CDR3: TGTGCCAGCAGCATTGGGTTCAGGGCGAGCCCCTATAGCAATCAGCCCCAGCATTTT.

J is TRBJ1-1 and V is TRBV20-1, with D hard to call. V lost 2 bases to trimming and J lost 4 bases, with 11 bases between them. Germline CDR1 reads DFQATT; CDR2 reads SNEGSKA (reference sequence). This CDR3 spans 13 amino acids. CDR3 protein: CSARYHLSTEAFF. The CDR3 coding sequence is TGCAGTGCTAGATATCATCTCAGCACTGAAGCTTTCTTT.

This clonotype was seen a handful of times. The chain employs TRBV5-1 and TRBJ2-4, with 8 bases matching TRBD2. Germline-derived CDR1 and CDR2 are SGHRS and YFSETQ. The CDR3 length is 20 residues. Unmatched junction bases numbered 15, after V lost 1 base and J lost 0 bases. The CDR3 nucleotides are TGCGCCAGCAGCTTGCTATTTAGCGGGGCTCCAGATCTAGCCAAAAACATTCAGTACTTC. This sequence encodes CASSLLFSGAPDLAKNIQYF.

The genes are TRBV4-3 and TRBJ1-2, with D uncertain. Trimming removed 0 bases at V and 2 bases at J, with 10 bases between. Germline lookup yields CDR1 LGHNA and CDR2 YSLEER. This CDR3 has 15 amino acids. CDR3 nucleotides: TGCGCCAGCAGCCAAGAGAAAGGAGTGAACTATGGCTACACCTTC. Translated: CASSQEKGVNYGYTF.

In its sample, this clonotype was seen a few times. This chain joins TRBV24-1 and TRBJ2-5; D is perhaps TRBD1 (5 bases). Germline lookup yields CDR1 KGHDR and CDR2 SFDVKD. Trimming removed 4 bases from V and 2 bases from J, with 13 bases in between. There are 15 residues in the CDR3. The CDR3 reads CATSDLWKGQETQYF. For the CDR3, the DNA is TGTGCCACCAGTGACCTCTGGAAGGGGCAAGAGACCCAGTACTTC.

This clonotype was recorded at least ten times. The chain recombines TRBV4-3 with TRBJ2-3, with a weak D call TRBD1 (7 bases). Trimming pared 3 bases from V and 4 bases from J, leaving 11 bases between. The CDR3 has 14 residues. The germline gives CDR1 LGHNA, CDR2 YSLEER. CDR3 coding DNA: TGCGCCAGCAGCCAGGCAGGGGGGCCAGATACGCAGTATTTT. This translates into CASSQAGGPDTQYF.

This clonotype has more than one count but fewer than ten. The V gene is TRBV6-2 or TRBV6-3, the J gene TRBJ2-7, with TRBD2 matching over 9 bases. V gave up 6 bases and J gave up 1 base; unmatched junction bases: 7. This CDR3 region has 15 residues. CDR1 is MNHEY and CDR2 is SVGEGT in the germline V gene. The CDR3 coding sequence is TGTGCCAGCAGAGGTAGCGGGGGCACATCCTACGAGCAGTACTTC. Protein sequence: CASRGSGGTSYEQYF.

This clonotype occurred a few times. This may stem from a read error, because a much larger clone lies one nucleotide away. No conserved phenylalanine or tryptophan ends this CDR3, so it is likely a read error. The V gene is TRBV7-2, the J gene TRBJ1-1; a weak D match, TRBD1 (6 bases). CDR1 SGHTA and CDR2 FQGNSA come from the germline V gene. The germline V and J ends were trimmed by 4 bases and 1 base, with 19 bases remaining between them. The CDR3 has 17 residues. The CDR3 here is CASSSRYRGQTNTEAFI. The CDR3 nucleotides are TGTGCCAGCAGCTCCCGATATAGAGGACAGACGAACACTGAAGCTTTCATT.

About this clonotype: The junction shows a germline mismatch at one end, possibly a read error. V is TRBV5-6 and J is TRBJ1-1; D not certain. Germline CDR1 and CDR2: SGHDT and YYEEEE. The CDR3 length is 13 residues. The CDR3 DNA follows: TGTGCCAGCAGACTGATGGTGGGCACTGAAGCTCTCTTT. Its translation: CASRLMVGTEALF.

Only a few counts were recorded for this clonotype. This chain uses TRBV12-3 or TRBV12-4 with TRBJ2-3; 8 bases agree with TRBD2. The CDR3 runs 15 residues. V was clipped by 2 bases and J by 2 bases; unmatched bases: 3. CDR3 residues: CASSLQRGHTDTQYF. CDR3 bases: TGTGCCAGCAGTTTACAGCGGGGGCACACAGATACGCAGTATTTT.

CDR3 residues: CASSLGDSQPQHF. CDR3 DNA sequence: TGTGCCAGCAGCTTAGGGGACAGTCAGCCCCAGCATTTT. The genes are TRBV11-2 and TRBJ1-5; 7 bases agree with TRBD1. Trimming removed 1 base from V and 6 bases from J; junction bases left unmatched: 0. This CDR3 spans 13 amino acids. In germline, CDR1 is SGHAT, CDR2 FQNNGV.

This clonotype was found a few times. The rearrangement uses TRBV27 and TRBJ2-4; possibly TRBD2 for D (6 bases). This CDR3 spans 15 amino acids. In germline, CDR1 is MNHEY, CDR2 SMNVEV (reference sequence). V shed 0 bases and J shed 2 bases, with 8 bases lying between them. CDR3 DNA: TGTGCCAGCAGTTTATCACGGGGGACCAAAAACATTCAGTACTTC. Protein product: CASSLSRGTKNIQYF.

Only a few counts were recorded for this clonotype. V is TRBV4-3 and J is TRBJ2-6, with 13 positions matching TRBD2. Unmatched junction bases numbered 2, after V lost 0 bases and J lost 0 bases. The CDR3 is 19 residues long. Germline loops: CDR1 LGHNA, CDR2 YSLEER. Here the CDR3 DNA reads TGCGCCAGCAGCCAAGATGGGACTAGCGGGGCCTCTGGGGCCAACGTCCTGACTTTC. It is translated as CASSQDGTSGASGANVLTF.

In its sample, this clonotype was seen many times. The chain uses TRBV5-4 and TRBJ2-7, with D perhaps matching TRBD1 or TRBD2 (5 bases each). Germline loops: CDR1 SGHNT, CDR2 YYREEE (reference sequence). The CDR3 covers 15 residues. V was shortened by 0 bases and J by 0 bases, with 10 bases between the two germline ends. CDR3 in amino acids: CASSLGDHGSYEQYF. The CDR3 bases are TGTGCCAGCAGCTTGGGGGACCACGGCTCCTACGAGCAGTACTTC.

Regarding this clonotype: An end of the junction differs from the germline gene, which may be a read error. This chain links TRBV6-6 with TRBJ2-2, with TRBD2 matching 7 bases. The CDR3 totals 14 residues. Germline CDR1 MNHNY, CDR2 SVGAGI (reference sequence). CDR3 coding DNA: TGTGCCAGACCGCCGGCGGGAGAGGTCGGGAAGCTGTTTTTT. Translation: CARPPAGEVGKLFF.